The clone carrying this T cell receptor (beta chain) has a count of ten or more. TCRdb called the RACE reads again in MiXCR, with one record for every CDR3 protein. The data hold approximately 77,000 distinct CDR3 sequences, with roughly 7.6% observed a single time. This entry is derived from a study of human T cells and chemical hapten exposure. On the study more broadly: Recorded diagnoses among the mostly female patients were alopecia areata, totalis or universalis.

Specified time point: patch test 1, 2 weeks after DPC sensitization. Described treatment: therapeutic diphenylcyclopropenone sensitization with weekly scalp DPC. CDR1 SGHVS and CDR2 FQNEAQ come from the germline V gene. The CDR3 consists of 14 residues. V shed 1 base and J shed 3 bases, with 9 bases lying between them. Sequences were derived from whole blood, sampled in connection with sensitization to the hapten diphenylcyclopropenone (DPC). This clonotype originated in a woman in her thirties with alopecia areata. Some clones in this sample may be carry-over from other donors' samples. The chain uses TRBV7-8 and TRBJ1-1; no clear D. Written as DNA, the CDR3 is TGTGCCAGCAGCTTAGACGCAGCGTACACTGAAGCTTTCTTT. Translation: CASSLDAAYTEAFF.